These 32 T cell receptor beta chains share one sample of origin, sequenced in a study of T cell repertoires in cytomegalovirus infection. These TCRs are of unknown antigen specificity. One entry per CDR3 protein results from TCRdb running MiXCR on the reads. The top ten hold around 12% of the sample, which has 700,000 to 850,000 distinct CDR3 sequences, around a third seen once. Sequencing used cultured CD8+ T cells from PBMCs, obtained from culture after CMV antigen stimulation. Every receptor here comes from a human donor in good health (CMV status not recorded). Some clones in this sample may be carry-over from other donors' samples.

Only a few counts were recorded for this clonotype. This chain uses TRBV7-6 with TRBJ1-5, with 7 bases matching TRBD1. With V trimmed by 5 bases and J by 9 bases, 13 bases remained unmatched. CDR3 length equals 15 residues. The germline V gene encodes CDR1 SGHVS and CDR2 FNYEAQ. The CDR3 coding sequence is TGTGCCAGCAGCAAAAAACAGGGGCCCCAGTGGCCCCAGCATTTT. As protein: CASSKKQGPQWPQHF.

This clonotype was detected only a few times. V and J are TRBV2 and TRBJ1-6; 7 bases match TRBD1. The CDR3 consists of 16 residues. V shed 4 bases and J 6 bases; nucleotides not matched to a gene: 9. The V gene's germline CDR1 is SNHLY and CDR2 FYNNEI. This CDR3 reads CASSGGPGGPNSPLHF. The DNA of the CDR3 is TGTGCCAGCAGTGGGGGACCAGGGGGTCCTAATTCACCCCTCCACTTT.

Of note for this clonotype: Mismatch with germline at one junction end may stem from a read error. This chain uses TRBV6-1 with TRBJ1-5, with D maybe TRBD1 (6 bases). Germline loops: CDR1 MNHNS, CDR2 SASEGT. The CDR3 runs to 12 residues. The chain's CDR3 is CASKGGARPKHF. In DNA form, the CDR3 reads TGTGCCAGCAAAGGGGGGGCGAGGCCCAAGCATTTT.

This clonotype was seen ten or more times. The J gene is TRBJ1-1, the V gene TRBV4-1; 7 positions match TRBD1. Unmatched junction bases numbered 6, after V lost 5 bases and J lost 3 bases. In germline, CDR1 is MGHRA, CDR2 YSYEKL. This CDR3 is 14 amino acids long. The DNA for the CDR3 is TGCGCCAGCAGCTGGGACAGCGCTTACACTGAAGCTTTCTTT. Its protein product is CASSWDSAYTEAFF.

In its sample, this clonotype was seen a few times. The rearrangement joins TRBV11-1 to TRBJ1-1; 7 bases map to TRBD1. J gave up 4 bases and V 5 bases, and 10 bases lay outside the gene matches. The CDR3 length is 15 residues. Looked up from germline, CDR1 is SGHAT and CDR2 is FQDESV (reference sequence). The CDR3 region has the DNA TGTGCCAGCAGCCCGAATAGGGGGCCGAGCACTGAAGCTTTCTTT. Translating it yields CASSPNRGPSTEAFF.

The chain couples TRBV5-6 to TRBJ2-7, with D unclear. Germline CDR1 SGHDT, CDR2 YYEEEE. This CDR3 has 17 residues. V gave up 1 base and J gave up 2 bases, with 19 bases separating them. CDR3 in DNA: TGTGCCAGCAGCTTGTATGTGGGCCGGGCACTCCCCTACGAGCAGTACGTC. This sequence encodes CASSLYVGRALPYEQYV.

This chain joins TRBV7-9 and TRBJ2-3; D perhaps matches TRBD2 (5 bases). CDR3 length: 12 amino acids. V lost 5 bases and J 6 bases, leaving 9 bases between the germline ends. CDR1 SEHNR and CDR2 FQNEAQ come from the germline V gene (reference sequence). CDR3 nucleotide sequence: TGTGCCAGCAGCCGGTGGAGGGATACGCAGTATTTT. Protein product: CASSRWRDTQYF.

The chain links TRBV7-9 to TRBJ2-3, with D hard to call. Trimming took 1 base from V and 4 from J, leaving 9 bases between them. The CDR3 has 14 amino acids. From germline, CDR1 is SEHNR and CDR2 FQNEAQ (reference sequence). CDR3 residues: CASSLETGADTQYF. The CDR3 nucleotides read TGTGCCAGCAGCTTAGAAACTGGGGCAGATACGCAGTATTTT.

This clonotype was recorded many times. The chain employs TRBV7-6 and TRBJ1-1; D gene uncertain. Germline values: CDR1 SGHVS, CDR2 FNYEAQ. The CDR3 runs to 14 residues. The V gene lost 1 base and the J gene lost 4 bases, with 10 bases spanning the gap. CDR3 in DNA: TGTGCCAGCAGCTTAGGGGTAGGATCCACTGAAGCTTTCTTT. Encoded protein: CASSLGVGSTEAFF.

The chain is built from TRBV6-5 and TRBJ1-1; maybe TRBD1 (6 bases). Germline CDR1 and CDR2: MNHEY and SVGAGI. Trimming pared 2 bases from V and 5 bases from J, leaving 12 bases between. CDR3 size: 14 residues. Here the CDR3 reads CASSYNEGETEAFF. The CDR3 DNA sequence: TGTGCCAGCAGTTACAACGAGGGGGAGACTGAAGCTTTCTTT.

This clonotype appeared a few times. J is TRBJ1-2 and V is TRBV7-9, with 7 bases matching TRBD1. Germline CDR1 reads SEHNR; CDR2 reads FQNEAQ (reference sequence). Unmatched junction bases numbered 12, after V lost 5 bases and J lost 3 bases. CDR3 length equals 16 residues. DNA of the CDR3: TGTGCCAGCAGCCCCCCTCTGACAGGGATACACTATGGCTACACCTTC. It encodes CASSPPLTGIHYGYTF.

The rearrangement links TRBV7-6 to TRBJ2-7; D remains unclear. CDR1 and CDR2 (germline): SGHVS, FNYEAQ. The CDR3 sequence is 13 residues long. V lost 10 bases, J lost 3 bases, and 16 bases lay in between. DNA for the CDR3: TGTGCCACCGGACCGCCAGTTGGCTACGAGCAGTACTTC. Protein product: CATGPPVGYEQYF.

This chain uses TRBV27 with TRBJ2-7; the D is unclear. V lost 4 bases, J lost 1 base, and 8 bases lay in between. Germline V gene data show CDR1 as MNHEY and CDR2 as SMNVEV (reference sequence). The length of the CDR3 is 13 residues. The CDR3 sequence: CASSWGTSYEQYF. In nucleotides, the CDR3 is TGTGCCAGCAGTTGGGGAACGTCCTACGAGCAGTACTTC.

The gene calls are TRBV6-2 or TRBV6-3 and TRBJ1-5; the D is unclear. Germline V gene sequence: CDR1 MNHEY, CDR2 SVGEGT. This CDR3 is built from 13 residues. V gave up 2 bases and J gave up 7 bases, with 9 bases separating them. The CDR3: CASSYGFGQPQHF. The CDR3 nucleotides read TGTGCCAGCAGTTACGGGTTTGGACAGCCCCAGCATTTT.

In its sample, this clonotype was seen a few times. The CDR3 nucleotides are TGTGCCAGCAGTCCAGGGGGCGGTGACACTGAAGCTTTCTTT. This sequence encodes CASSPGGGDTEAFF. The chain links TRBV27 to TRBJ1-1, with 8 bases matching TRBD1. Germline assignment: CDR1 MNHEY and CDR2 SMNVEV (reference sequence). This CDR3 contains 14 residues. The J segment lost 3 bases and the V segment lost 5 bases, leaving 5 bases of the junction unmatched.

This clonotype has more than one count but fewer than ten. The chain carries TRBV7-6 and TRBJ2-7; D unresolved. CDR1 is SGHVS and CDR2 is FNYEAQ in the germline V gene. The CDR3 is 17 residues long. V was clipped by 1 base and J by 3 bases, with 19 bases between them. The chain's CDR3 is CASSLGLFGEDHYEQYF. The CDR3 nucleotides read TGTGCCAGCAGCTTAGGGTTATTTGGGGAAGACCACTACGAGCAGTACTTC.

The V and J genes are TRBV6-5 and TRBJ2-1; 9 nucleotides align to TRBD2. CDR3 size: 16 residues. Germline V gene sequence: CDR1 MNHEY, CDR2 SVGAGI. Trimming took 7 bases from V and 8 from J; bases not matched to a gene: 15. The CDR3 DNA follows: TGTGCCAGCACTTATAGGACTAGGCGGGGGGGCGATGAGCAGTTCTTC. Translated, it gives CASTYRTRRGGDEQFF.

The chain links TRBV7-9 to TRBJ2-5, with 7 bases identical to TRBD1. Germline CDR1 is SEHNR and CDR2 is FQNEAQ (reference sequence). CDR3 length: 18 residues. V was clipped by 2 bases and J by 0 bases; unmatched bases: 12. CDR3 DNA sequence: TGTGCCAGCAGCTTACCGGGACAGAGTGTACCGTACCAAGAGACCCAGTACTTC. Its translation is CASSLPGQSVPYQETQYF. Together with reference TRBV7-9 and TRBJ2-5, the CDR3 gives the full variable domain: DTGVSQNPRHKITKRGQNVTFRCDPISEHNRLYWYRQTLGQGPEFLTYFQNEAQLEKSRLLSDRFSAERPKGSFSTLEIQRTEQGDSAMYLCASSLPGQSVPYQETQYFGPGTRLLVL.

This clonotype occurred a few times. The genes are TRBV29-1 and TRBJ2-1; 8 bases are shared with TRBD1. Germline V gene data show CDR1 as SQVTM and CDR2 as ANQGSEA. Trimming cost V 3 bases and J 9 bases; bases outside gene matches: 7. This CDR3 comprises 13 residues. The CDR3 loop is CSVEGGTGGEQFF. CDR3 DNA: TGCAGCGTTGAGGGGGGTACAGGGGGTGAGCAGTTCTTC.

In its sample, this clonotype was seen many times. V is TRBV7-8 and J is TRBJ2-3; 11 nucleotides align to TRBD1. The J segment lost 6 bases and the V segment lost 4 bases, leaving 15 bases of the junction unmatched. The V gene's germline CDR1 is SGHVS and CDR2 FQNEAQ. The CDR3 spans 18 residues. As DNA, the CDR3 is TGTGCCAGCAGCTATCTACCTCCGGGACAGGGGGTATGGGATACGCAGTATTTT. It is translated as CASSYLPPGQGVWDTQYF.

The chain joins TRBV10-3 to TRBJ2-7, with 8 positions matching TRBD1. V gave up 4 bases and J gave up 2 bases; unmatched junction bases: 13. Germline assignment: CDR1 ENHRY and CDR2 SYGVKD. The CDR3 length is 17 residues. The CDR3 bases are TGTGCCATCAGTGTCCACAAGTCCTTGGGACAGGCCTACGAGCAGTACTTC. Protein sequence: CAISVHKSLGQAYEQYF.

This clonotype was observed a few times. The chain joins TRBV19 to TRBJ1-2; possible D gene TRBD1, 6 bases. This CDR3 contains 15 residues. Germline V gives CDR1 LNHDA, CDR2 SQIVND (reference sequence). V lost 0 bases and J 2 bases, leaving 10 bases between the germline ends. The CDR3 DNA sequence: TGTGCCAGTAGTATAGAAGGACAGTTAAACTATGGCTACACCTTC. It yields the protein CASSIEGQLNYGYTF.

This clonotype was seen a handful of times. The chain combines TRBV27 with TRBJ2-3; TRBD2 agrees at 10 bases. This CDR3 is 18 amino acids long. In germline, CDR1 is MNHEY, CDR2 SMNVEV (reference sequence). The ends lost 6 bases at V and 2 bases at J; junction bases unmatched: 14. CDR3 sequence reads: CASSPRVAGGYPTDTQYF. The CDR3 DNA is TGTGCCAGCAGCCCTCGGGTAGCGGGGGGATACCCCACAGATACGCAGTATTTT.

The DNA for the CDR3 is TGTGCCAGCAGCGCCTATTACACCGGGGAGCTGTTTTTT. As protein: CASSAYYTGELFF. This rearrangement joins TRBV9 to TRBJ2-2; D is uncertain. V was shortened by 3 bases and J by 3 bases, with 6 bases between the two germline ends. The CDR3 covers 13 residues. Looked up from germline, CDR1 is SGDLS and CDR2 is YYNGEE.

This clonotype occurred many times. The rearrangement joins TRBV7-8 to TRBJ2-1; 11 bases line up with TRBD2. V trimming: 7 bases; J trimming: 3 bases; junction bases outside the gene matches: 5. This CDR3 comprises 15 residues. Germline CDR1 and CDR2: SGHVS and FQNEAQ. In DNA, the CDR3 is TGTGCCAGCACCCTAGCGGGGGGTAACTACAATGAGCAGTTCTTC. Encoded protein: CASTLAGGNYNEQFF.

The gene calls are TRBV7-6 and TRBJ2-1; 13 bases map to TRBD2. CDR3 length: 16 amino acids. The J segment lost 5 bases and the V segment lost 5 bases, leaving 6 bases of the junction unmatched. Germline V gene data show CDR1 as SGHVS and CDR2 as FNYEAQ. The CDR3, as DNA: TGTGCCAGCAGCCCACTAGCGGGGGGGCCGCACAATGAGCAGTTCTTC. Its translation is CASSPLAGGPHNEQFF.

The chain links TRBV10-3 to TRBJ1-2; the match to TRBD1 covers 8 bases. V was pared by 0 bases and J by 4 bases, with 4 bases of the junction left unmatched. Germline V gene sequence: CDR1 ENHRY, CDR2 SYGVKD. This CDR3 comprises 15 residues. The CDR3 protein is CAISESRTGIYGYTF. CDR3 sequence (DNA): TGTGCCATCAGTGAGTCCAGGACAGGGATCTATGGCTACACCTTC.

The chain is built from TRBV7-2 and TRBJ2-2; TRBD2 matches at 7 bases. The CDR3 totals 16 residues. Germline trimming cut 6 bases from V and 7 bases from J; bases unmatched to any gene: 14. Germline values: CDR1 SGHTA, CDR2 FQGNSA. The CDR3 DNA sequence: TGTGCCAGCAGTGAACAGCGGGGCCCCCTCGTCGGGGAGCTGTTTTTT. Its translation is CASSEQRGPLVGELFF.

The sample holds many counts of this clonotype. The V and J genes are TRBV7-8 and TRBJ2-5; D is unresolved. The CDR3 is 13 amino acids. Germline V gene data show CDR1 as SGHVS and CDR2 as FQNEAQ. V gave up 8 bases and J gave up 1 base, with 11 bases separating them. CDR3 residues: CASGEAVQETQYF. The CDR3 DNA reads as TGTGCCAGCGGAGAGGCAGTCCAAGAGACCCAGTACTTC.

This sequence joins TRBV2 and TRBJ1-1; D is unresolved. This CDR3 contains 11 residues. Germline lookup yields CDR1 SNHLY and CDR2 FYNNEI. Trimming shortened V by 10 bases and J by 5 bases, and 11 bases separated the two germline ends. The CDR3 spells CAIPSGTEAFF. In nucleotides, the CDR3 is TGTGCCATCCCCTCCGGGACTGAAGCTTTCTTT.

The J gene is TRBJ1-2, the V gene TRBV6-1, with D uncertain. Germline-derived CDR1 and CDR2 are MNHNS and SASEGT. The CDR3 has 15 residues. Trimming removed 8 bases at V and 2 bases at J, with 18 bases between. The CDR3 loop is CASGVMLSMNYGYTF. The CDR3 DNA reads TGTGCCAGCGGGGTGATGTTATCGATGAACTATGGCTACACCTTC.

This clonotype has just a few counts. The V gene is TRBV7-9, the J gene TRBJ2-6; 10 nucleotides match TRBD1. Unmatched junction bases numbered 19, after V lost 7 bases and J lost 4 bases. The CDR3 consists of 20 residues. Per germline, CDR1 SEHNR and CDR2 FQNEAQ (reference sequence). The CDR3 spells CASILKGTGELAAGANVLTF. For the CDR3, the DNA is TGTGCCAGCATCCTAAAGGGGACAGGGGAATTAGCCGCCGGGGCCAACGTCCTGACTTTC. Together with reference TRBV7-9 and TRBJ2-6, the CDR3 gives the full variable domain: DTGVSQNPRHKITKRGQNVTFRCDPISEHNRLYWYRQTLGQGPEFLTYFQNEAQLEKSRLLSDRFSAERPKGSFSTLEIQRTEQGDSAMYLCASILKGTGELAAGANVLTFGAGSRLTVL.